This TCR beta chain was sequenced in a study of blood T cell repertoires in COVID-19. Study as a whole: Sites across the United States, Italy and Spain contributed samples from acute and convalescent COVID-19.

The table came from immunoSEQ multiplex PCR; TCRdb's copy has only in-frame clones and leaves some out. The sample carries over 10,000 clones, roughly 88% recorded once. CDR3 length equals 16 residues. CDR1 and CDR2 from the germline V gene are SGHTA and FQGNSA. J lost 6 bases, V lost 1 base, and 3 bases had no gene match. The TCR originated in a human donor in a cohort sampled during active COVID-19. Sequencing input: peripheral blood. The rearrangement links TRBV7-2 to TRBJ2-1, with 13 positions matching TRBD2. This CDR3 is CASSLVGLAGRNEQFF. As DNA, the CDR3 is TGTGCCAGCAGCTTAGTGGGACTAGCGGGACGCAATGAGCAGTTCTTC.